Included here is one T cell receptor (beta chain) sequence, with context. These data originate in a study of blood T cell repertoires in COVID-19. Study information: The United States, Italy and Spain supplied acute and convalescent COVID-19 samples. T cells, B-cell-depleted T cells, or PBMCs provided the cDNA or gDNA that served as material.

Germline CDR1 is KGHSH and CDR2 is LQKENI. CDR3 length equals 12 residues. V was cut by 4 bases and J by 3 bases, with 6 bases left in between. Original data processing: Researchers report that nucleated cell counts were estimated from reference gene primer amplification. Assay: immunoSEQ multiplex PCR; the TCRdb copy retains only in-frame clones and omits some. The DNA was the basis for D and trimming; V, J and clone size are from that table. The table includes about 97,000 clones, 92% detected once. Seattle enrolled patients during active infection and tracked them longitudinally. The sample taken for sequencing was peripheral blood. The TCR originated in a woman aged 45-65 years with COVID-19, enrolled during active disease. The chain is built from TRBV18 and TRBJ1-1; D perhaps matches TRBD1 (5 bases). CDR3: CASSLRDTEAFF. The CDR3 nucleotides read TGTGCCAGCTCACTCAGGGACACTGAAGCTTTCTTT.